This T cell receptor beta chain was sequenced for a study of monozygotic twins with inflammatory bowel disease. Study-wide results and caveats: There was no support for any single strong signal or clonotype associated with IBD. By inverse Simpson index, TCRbeta diversity was lower in IBD patients than in healthy co-twins.

The study subjected TCRalpha and TCRbeta cDNA to two nested PCRs of approximately 16 and 10 cycles. TCRdb reprocessed the 5' RACE reads, with one entry per CDR3 protein and no DNA. The sample includes some 100,000 distinct CDR3 sequences. Details on this clonotype: Its antigen is unidentified.

Someone took an approximately 2.5 ml blood sample from each of the donors. The source is a human donor with ulcerative colitis or Crohn's disease, or a healthy co-twin of an affected twin (not recorded which). The sequenced sample was blood.

CDR3 in amino acids: CASSLYRGADTQYF. This chain links TRBV7-3 with TRBJ2-3; TCRdb's D call of TRBD1 is untestable without DNA. CDR3 length: 14 amino acids. The germline V gene encodes CDR1 SGHTA and CDR2 FQGTGA.